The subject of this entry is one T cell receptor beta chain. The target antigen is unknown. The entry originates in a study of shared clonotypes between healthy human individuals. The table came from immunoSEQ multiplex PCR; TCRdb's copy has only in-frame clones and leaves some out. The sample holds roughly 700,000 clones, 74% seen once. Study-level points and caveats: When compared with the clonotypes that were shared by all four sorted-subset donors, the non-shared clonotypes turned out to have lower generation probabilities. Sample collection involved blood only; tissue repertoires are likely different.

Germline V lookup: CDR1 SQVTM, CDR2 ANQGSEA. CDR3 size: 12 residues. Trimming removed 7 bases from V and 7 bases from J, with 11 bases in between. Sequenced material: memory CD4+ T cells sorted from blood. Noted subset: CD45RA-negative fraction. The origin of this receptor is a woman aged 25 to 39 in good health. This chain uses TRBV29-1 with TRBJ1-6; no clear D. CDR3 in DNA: TGCAGCGCCTGGCCGGGGAATTCACCCCTCCACTTT. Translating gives CSAWPGNSPLHF.